This is a list of T cell receptor beta chains from one sample in a study of CD8 T cells in Susac syndrome. TCRdb ran MiXCR on the immunoSEQ multiplex PCR reads and lists one entry per CDR3 protein. In the table there are a few hundred thousand distinct CDR3 sequences, over 90% of which are singletons. Sequencing input: CD4+ T cells from PBMCs. These receptors were obtained from a human donor with multiple sclerosis. The CDR3 runs from the conserved cysteine through the conserved F or W. A D gene is named only where the DNA matches it firmly. Rows may omit the clone size; those that give it use once, few, many or a size class.

. TRBJ2-7 TRBV30 . CAWSAGPPKSYEQYF TGTGCCTGGAGTGCTGGGCCACCGAAATCCTACGAGCAGTACTTC
once TRBJ2-3 TRBV29-1 TRBD2 CSVTGGGDTQYF TGCAGCGTTACGGGGGGTGGAGATACGCAGTATTTT
once TRBJ1-1 TRBV3-1 . CASSQVPGGAEAFF TGTGCCAGCAGCCAAGTACCAGGAGGAGCTGAAGCTTTCTTT
. TRBJ2-7 TRBV29-1 . CSATDATYEQYF TGCAGCGCTACCGACGCGACCTACGAGCAGTACTTC
. TRBJ2-3 TRBV24-1 . CATSDPHRAYTQYF TGTGCCACCAGTGATCCCCACAGGGCTTATACGCAGTATTTT
. TRBJ2-5 TRBV3-1 . CASSLSGGRETQYF TGTGCCAGCAGCCTTTCCGGGGGGCGAGAGACCCAGTACTTC
. TRBJ1-5 TRBV7-2 TRBD1 CASSPNRGSQPQHF TGTGCCAGCAGTCCCAACAGGGGTTCTCAGCCCCAGCATTTT
. TRBJ2-7 TRBV20-1 . CSAHIGSTYEQYF TGCAGTGCCCATATCGGGAGCACCTACGAGCAGTACTTC
. TRBJ2-7 TRBV5-1 TRBD1 CASSSRDRGSYEQYF TGCGCCAGCAGCTCCCGGGACAGGGGATCCTACGAGCAGTACTTC
. TRBJ2-1 TRBV3-1 . CASSLQGLAGAEQFF TGTGCCAGCAGCCTCCAGGGGCTAGCAGGGGCTGAGCAGTTCTTC
. TRBJ1-1 TRBV29-1 . CSSVADTEAFF TGCAGCTCCGTGGCGGACACTGAAGCTTTCTTT
. TRBJ1-6 TRBV14 . CASSYAGINNSPLHF TGTGCCAGCAGCTATGCCGGGATCAATAATTCACCCCTCCACTTT
few TRBJ2-1 TRBV6-6 . CASSYWPLAYEQFF TGTGCCAGCAGTTACTGGCCTTTAGCTTATGAGCAGTTCTTC
. TRBJ2-3 TRBV7-2 . CASSPQSSRTDTQYF TGTGCCAGCAGCCCCCAATCGAGCCGCACAGATACGCAGTATTTT
. TRBJ1-1 TRBV20-1 . CSARGIQEQAFF TGCAGTGCTAGGGGAATACAGGAGCAAGCTTTCTTT
. TRBJ2-5 TRBV2 TRBD2 CASTAGEGETQYF TGTGCCAGCACTGCGGGGGAGGGAGAGACCCAGTACTTC
few TRBJ2-5 TRBV6-5 TRBD2 CASSQGLAVETQYF TGTGCCAGCAGTCAAGGACTAGCGGTTGAGACCCAGTACTTC
. TRBJ2-2 TRBV3-1 . CASSQDRGGEYTGELFF TGTGCCAGCAGCCAAGATAGAGGGGGAGAATACACCGGGGAGCTGTTTTTT
. TRBJ2-3 TRBV5-6 . CASSPYPTDTQYF TGTGCCAGCAGCCCCTACCCCACAGATACGCAGTATTTT
once TRBJ2-3 TRBV24-1 . CATSDARGGLGDTQYF TGTGCCACCAGTGATGCCAGAGGGGGTCTTGGAGATACGCAGTATTTT
. TRBJ2-7 TRBV28 TRBD1 CASSPPAGGNEQYF TGTGCCAGCAGTCCCCCGGCAGGGGGCAACGAGCAGTACTTC
. TRBJ1-6 TRBV27 . CASSLLGPPDNSPLHF TGTGCCAGCAGTTTACTAGGGCCACCAGATAATTCACCCCTCCACTTT
. TRBJ2-5 TRBV20-1 TRBD2 CSARDWALAVQETQYF TGCAGTGCTAGAGATTGGGCGCTAGCGGTTCAAGAGACCCAGTACTTC
once TRBJ2-2 TRBV6-2/TRBV6-3 TRBD2 CASSPLAVGELFF TGTGCCAGCAGCCCACTAGCGGTCGGGGAGCTGTTTTTT
. TRBJ1-1 TRBV30 TRBD1 CAWGRDSYTEAFF TGTGCCTGGGGCCGGGACAGTTACACTGAAGCTTTCTTT
. TRBJ2-5 TRBV7-8 TRBD2 CASTIGTSGGQETQYF TGTGCCAGCACCATAGGGACTAGCGGGGGACAAGAGACCCAGTACTTC
. TRBJ1-1 TRBV7-9 TRBD1 CASSSQGSTEAFF TGTGCCAGCAGCTCACAGGGGAGCACTGAAGCTTTCTTT
. TRBJ2-7 TRBV20-1 TRBD2 CSAPGGDEQYF TGCAGTGCCCCGGGGGGGGACGAGCAGTACTTC
once TRBJ1-5 TRBV27 . CASSLGGRTNQPQHF TGTGCCAGCAGTTTAGGGGGGAGGACCAATCAGCCCCAGCATTTT
. TRBJ1-4 TRBV15 . CATGRPGSPETNEKLFF TGTGCCACCGGAAGACCGGGATCGCCCGAAACTAATGAAAAACTGTTTTTT
. TRBJ1-5 TRBV3-1 . CASSTSNQPQHF TGTGCCAGTTCGACTAGCAATCAGCCCCAGCATTTT
. TRBJ2-4 TRBV6-5 . CASSPRGNIQYF TGTGCCAGCAGTCCCCGGGGAAACATTCAGTACTTC
. TRBJ1-3 TRBV3-1 . CASSREDRWDTIYF TGTGCCAGCAGCCGAGAAGACAGGTGGGACACCATATATTTT
few TRBJ2-7 TRBV11-1 . CASSLAAGRGGYEQYF TGTGCCAGCAGCTTAGCGGCGGGACGGGGAGGCTACGAGCAGTACTTC
once TRBJ2-7 TRBV20-1 . CSARAGQGGYEQYF TGCAGTGCTAGAGCAGGACAGGGAGGGTACGAGCAGTACTTC
. TRBJ2-5 TRBV9 . CASSVDTRETQYF TGTGCCAGCAGCGTAGACACCCGCGAGACCCAGTACTTC
. TRBJ2-2 TRBV29-1 . CSVGGTGELFF TGCAGCGTTGGTGGCACCGGGGAGCTGTTTTTT
. TRBJ2-1 TRBV20-1 . CSARPGRDYNEQFF TGCAGTGCTAGACCGGGTCGTGACTACAATGAGCAGTTCTTC
. TRBJ1-2 TRBV12-3/TRBV12-4 TRBD1 CASSPQGGGSGYTF TGTGCCAGCAGCCCGCAGGGGGGGGGTAGTGGCTACACCTTC
. TRBJ1-1 TRBV12-3/TRBV12-4 . CASSTLKGLEAFF TGTGCCAGCAGTACCCTAAAGGGGCTTGAAGCTTTCTTT
. TRBJ2-1 TRBV3-1 TRBD1 CASSQVFGTGIEQFF TGTGCCAGCAGCCAAGTTTTCGGGACAGGGATCGAGCAGTTCTTC
. TRBJ2-3 TRBV6-5 TRBD2 CASRPRTSAVDTQYF TGTGCCAGCCGGCCGAGGACTAGCGCGGTAGATACGCAGTATTTT
. TRBJ1-2 TRBV7-9 . CASSFDRANGYTF TGTGCCAGCAGCTTCGACAGAGCTAATGGCTACACCTTC
. TRBJ1-2 TRBV3-1 TRBD1 CASSFLGQGNYGYTF TGTGCCAGCAGCTTCCTCGGACAGGGGAACTATGGCTACACCTTC